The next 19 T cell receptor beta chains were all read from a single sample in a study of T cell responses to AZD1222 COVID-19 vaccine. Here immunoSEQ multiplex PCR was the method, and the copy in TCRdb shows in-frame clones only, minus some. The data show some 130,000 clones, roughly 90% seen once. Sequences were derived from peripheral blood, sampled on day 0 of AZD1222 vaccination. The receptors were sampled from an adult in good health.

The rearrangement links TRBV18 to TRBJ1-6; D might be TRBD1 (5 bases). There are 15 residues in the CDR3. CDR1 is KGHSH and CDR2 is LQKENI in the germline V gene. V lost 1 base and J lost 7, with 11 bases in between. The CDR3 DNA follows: TGTGCCAGCTCACCACAGACAGTGATAAATTCACCCCTCCACTTT. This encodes CASSPQTVINSPLHF.

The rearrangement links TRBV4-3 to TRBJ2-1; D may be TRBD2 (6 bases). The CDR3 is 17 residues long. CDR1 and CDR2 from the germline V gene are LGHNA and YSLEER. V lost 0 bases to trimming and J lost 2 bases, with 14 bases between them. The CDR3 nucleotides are TGCGCCAGCAGCCAAGATTCGACGGGGGTTGCCTACAATGAGCAGTTCTTC. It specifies CASSQDSTGVAYNEQFF.

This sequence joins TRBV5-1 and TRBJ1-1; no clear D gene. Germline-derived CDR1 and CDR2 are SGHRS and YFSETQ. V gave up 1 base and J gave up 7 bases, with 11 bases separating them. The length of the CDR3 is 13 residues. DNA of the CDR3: TGCGCCAGCAGCTTGAAGAAAGAGGGTGAAGCTTTCTTT. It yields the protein CASSLKKEGEAFF. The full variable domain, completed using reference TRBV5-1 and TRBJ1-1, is KAGVTQTPRYLIKTRGQQVTLSCSPISGHRSVSWYQQTPGQGLQFLFEYFSETQRNKGNFPGRFSGRQFSNSRSEMNVSTLELGDSALYLCASSLKKEGEAFFGQGTRLTVV.

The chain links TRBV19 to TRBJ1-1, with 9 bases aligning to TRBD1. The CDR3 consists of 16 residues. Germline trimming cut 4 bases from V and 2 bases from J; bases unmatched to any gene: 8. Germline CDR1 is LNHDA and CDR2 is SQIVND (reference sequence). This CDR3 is CASSTRPGQGNTEAFF. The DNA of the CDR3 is TGTGCCAGTAGTACACGGCCGGGACAGGGAAACACTGAAGCTTTCTTT.

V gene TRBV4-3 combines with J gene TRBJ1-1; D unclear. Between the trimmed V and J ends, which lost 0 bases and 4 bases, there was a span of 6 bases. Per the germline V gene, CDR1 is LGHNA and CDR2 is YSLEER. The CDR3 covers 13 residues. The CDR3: CASSQDSFTEAFF. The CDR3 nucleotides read TGCGCCAGCAGCCAAGATAGTTTCACTGAAGCTTTCTTT.

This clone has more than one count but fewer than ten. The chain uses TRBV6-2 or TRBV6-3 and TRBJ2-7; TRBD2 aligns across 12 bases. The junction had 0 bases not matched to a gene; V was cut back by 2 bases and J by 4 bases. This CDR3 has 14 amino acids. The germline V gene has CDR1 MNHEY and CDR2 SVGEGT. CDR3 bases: TGTGCCAGCAGTTACGGGACTAGCGGGTACGAGCAGTACTTC. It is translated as CASSYGTSGYEQYF.

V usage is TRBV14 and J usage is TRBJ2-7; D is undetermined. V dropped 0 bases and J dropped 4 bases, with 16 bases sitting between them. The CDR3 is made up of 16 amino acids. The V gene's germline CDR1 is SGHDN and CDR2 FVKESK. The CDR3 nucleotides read TGTGCCAGCAGCCAAGAGCCAGCCGGCCTAGATTACGAGCAGTACTTC. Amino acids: CASSQEPAGLDYEQYF.

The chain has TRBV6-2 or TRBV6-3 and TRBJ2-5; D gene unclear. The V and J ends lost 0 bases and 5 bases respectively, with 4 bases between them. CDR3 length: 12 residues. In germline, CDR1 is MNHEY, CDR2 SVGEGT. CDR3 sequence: CASSYSRETQYF. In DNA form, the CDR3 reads TGTGCCAGCAGTTACTCGAGGGAGACCCAGTACTTC.

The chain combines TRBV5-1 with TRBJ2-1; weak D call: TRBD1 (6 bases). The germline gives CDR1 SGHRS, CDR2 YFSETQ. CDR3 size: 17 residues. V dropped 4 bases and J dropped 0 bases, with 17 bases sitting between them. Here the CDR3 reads CASSLGQGLSSYNEQFF. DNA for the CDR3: TGCGCCAGCAGCCTGGGACAAGGGCTAAGCTCCTACAATGAGCAGTTCTTC.

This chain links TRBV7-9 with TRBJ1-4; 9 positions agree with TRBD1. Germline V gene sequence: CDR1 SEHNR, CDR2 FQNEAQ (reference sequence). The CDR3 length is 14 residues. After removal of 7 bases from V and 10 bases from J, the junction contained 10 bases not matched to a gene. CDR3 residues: CASTPDRGFAKLFF. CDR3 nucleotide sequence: TGTGCCAGCACCCCGGACAGGGGCTTCGCAAAACTGTTTTTT.

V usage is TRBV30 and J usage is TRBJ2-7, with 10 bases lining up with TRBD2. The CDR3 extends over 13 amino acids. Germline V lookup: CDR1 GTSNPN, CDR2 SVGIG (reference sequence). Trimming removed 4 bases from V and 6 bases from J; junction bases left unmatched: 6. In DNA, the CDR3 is TGTGCCTGGACGGGACTAGCGTCGGGCGAGCAGTACTTC. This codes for CAWTGLASGEQYF. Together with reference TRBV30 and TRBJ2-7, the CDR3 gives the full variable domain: SQTIHQWPATLVQPVGSPLSLECTVEGTSNPNLYWYRQAAGRGLQLLFYSVGIGQISSEVPQNLSASRPQDRQFILSSKKLLLSDSGFYLCAWTGLASGEQYFGPGTRLTVT.

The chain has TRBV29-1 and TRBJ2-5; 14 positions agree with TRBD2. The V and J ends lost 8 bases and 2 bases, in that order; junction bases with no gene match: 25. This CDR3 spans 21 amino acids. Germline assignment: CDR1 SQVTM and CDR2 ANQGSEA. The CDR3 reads CSPIRDRGAQGLAGVQETQYF. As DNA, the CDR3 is TGCAGCCCGATCCGGGACAGGGGGGCCCAGGGACTAGCGGGAGTACAAGAGACCCAGTACTTC. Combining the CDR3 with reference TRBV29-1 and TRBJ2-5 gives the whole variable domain SAVISQKPSRDICQRGTSLTIQCQVDSQVTMMFWYRQQPGQSLTLIATANQGSEATYESGFVIDKFPISRPNLTFSTLTVSNMSPEDSSIYLCSPIRDRGAQGLAGVQETQYFGPGTRLLVL.

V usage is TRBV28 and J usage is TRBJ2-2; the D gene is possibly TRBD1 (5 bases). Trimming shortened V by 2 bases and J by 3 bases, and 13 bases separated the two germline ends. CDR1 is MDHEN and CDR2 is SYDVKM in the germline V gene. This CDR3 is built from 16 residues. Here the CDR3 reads CASSLIGVGDTGELFF. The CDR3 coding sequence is TGTGCCAGCAGTTTAATAGGGGTTGGGGACACCGGGGAGCTGTTTTTT.

The CDR3 bases are TGTGCCAGCAGCCTGGACAGCGTCAATTCACCCCTCCACTTT. Residues: CASSLDSVNSPLHF. This chain links TRBV6-4 with TRBJ1-6, with D tentatively TRBD1 (6 bases). Germline V lookup: CDR1 MRHNA, CDR2 SNTAGT. The CDR3 is 14 amino acids. Deletions cut 6 bases from V and 7 bases from J, with 13 bases between.

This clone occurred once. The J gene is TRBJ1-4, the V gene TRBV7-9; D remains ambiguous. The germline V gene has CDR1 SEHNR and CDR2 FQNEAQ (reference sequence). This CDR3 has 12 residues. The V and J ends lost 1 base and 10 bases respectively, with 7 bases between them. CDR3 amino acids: CASSLGEGKLFF. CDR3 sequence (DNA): TGTGCCAGCAGCTTAGGCGAGGGAAAACTGTTTTTT.

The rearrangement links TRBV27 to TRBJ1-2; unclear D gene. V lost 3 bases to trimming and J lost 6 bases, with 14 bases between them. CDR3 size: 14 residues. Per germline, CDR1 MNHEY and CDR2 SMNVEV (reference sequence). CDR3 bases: TGTGCCAGCAGTTTCTCCGAGTTGGGAGATGGCTACACCTTC. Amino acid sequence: CASSFSELGDGYTF.

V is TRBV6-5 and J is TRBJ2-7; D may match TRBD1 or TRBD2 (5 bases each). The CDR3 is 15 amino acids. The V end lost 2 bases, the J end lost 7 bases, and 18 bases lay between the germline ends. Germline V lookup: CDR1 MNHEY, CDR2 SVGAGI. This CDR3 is CASSYGQELAWEQYF. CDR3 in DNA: TGTGCCAGCAGTTACGGACAAGAGTTAGCGTGGGAGCAGTACTTC.

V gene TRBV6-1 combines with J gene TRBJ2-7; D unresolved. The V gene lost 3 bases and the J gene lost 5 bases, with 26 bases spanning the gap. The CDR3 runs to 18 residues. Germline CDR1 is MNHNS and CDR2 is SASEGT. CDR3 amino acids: CASSDFSRPVTPRNEQYF. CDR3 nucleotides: TGTGCCAGCAGTGATTTTTCTCGCCCGGTCACCCCACGGAACGAGCAGTACTTC.

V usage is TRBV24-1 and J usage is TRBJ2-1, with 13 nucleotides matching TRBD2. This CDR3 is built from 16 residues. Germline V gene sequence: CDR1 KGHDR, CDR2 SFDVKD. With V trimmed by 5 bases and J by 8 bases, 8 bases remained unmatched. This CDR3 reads CATSAGLAGDHDEQFF. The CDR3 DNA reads TGTGCCACCAGTGCCGGACTAGCGGGAGACCACGATGAGCAGTTCTTC.